A single sample gave rise to the 21 T cell receptor beta chains below, sequenced in a study of T-cell memory formation after mild COVID-19 (dated by TCRdb to 2020 to 2022). Libraries were made using 5' RACE. This sample was sequenced with an Illumina NovaSeq 6000. Using fastp at Q25 and MiXCR, TCRdb reprocessed the public reads and kept productive beta chains. Rows merge per CDR3 protein into single entries with the most common DNA and genes. The sample data list roughly 150,000 distinct CDR3 sequences, and 10% to 15% of these were observed just once. The top ten clonotypes cover approximately 3.3% of the sample. Sample: PBMCs or a T cell subset sorted from them (not recorded which). Receptors originate from a man aged 18 to 29 who had mild COVID-19 (a few samples of this study predate the infection). The sample titles of this study are shuffled in the database, so cell type and time point are left out; the donor was told from shared clones.

The chain links TRBV11-2 to TRBJ1-5, with D unclear. The CDR3 runs 15 residues. CDR1 is SGHAT and CDR2 is FQNNGV in the germline V gene. V lost 4 bases and J lost 2, with 12 bases in between. In DNA, the CDR3 is TGTGCCAGCAGCTACTCCCTAGATGGCAATCAGCCCCAGCATTTT. Translated: CASSYSLDGNQPQHF.

This chain connects TRBV4-1 to TRBJ2-3; D remains ambiguous. Trimming pared 5 bases from V and 10 bases from J, leaving 22 bases between. Germline V CDR1 and CDR2: MGHRA, YSYEKL. The CDR3 consists of 15 residues. CDR3 DNA sequence: TGCGCCAGCAGCACCCCCCCCCTTGAACTGGGCGCGCAGTATTTT. Translating it yields CASSTPPLELGAQYF.

The chain recombines TRBV10-1 with TRBJ2-3, with 7 bases fitting TRBD1. The germline V gene encodes CDR1 WNHNN and CDR2 SYGVQD (reference sequence). The J segment lost 0 bases and the V segment lost 6 bases, leaving 6 bases of the junction unmatched. This CDR3 has 15 residues. The CDR3 DNA reads as TGCGCCAGCAGCCGAGGGACAGCTAGCACAGATACGCAGTATTTT. It translates to CASSRGTASTDTQYF.

This clonotype was counted only a few times. The chain uses TRBV5-1 and TRBJ1-6; tentatively, D is TRBD1 (5 bases). The CDR3 has 16 residues. V lost 1 base, J lost 8 bases, and 16 bases lay in between. Per germline, CDR1 SGHRS and CDR2 YFSETQ. Written as DNA, the CDR3 is TGCGCCAGCAGCTTGACCGGGACGGACGGCGATTCACCCCTCCACTTT. Its protein product is CASSLTGTDGDSPLHF.

This clonotype was seen many times. The chain links TRBV7-2 to TRBJ2-5; the match to TRBD1 covers 7 bases. V shed 2 bases, J shed 5 bases, and the junction held 2 bases outside the gene matches. Germline V CDR1 and CDR2: SGHTA, FQGNSA. This CDR3 is built from 13 residues. For the CDR3, the DNA is TGTGCCAGCAGCTTAAACAGGGGCGAGACCCAGTACTTC. It is translated as CASSLNRGETQYF. Complete variable domain (other parts from reference TRBV7-2 and TRBJ2-5): GAGVSQSPSNKVTEKGKDVELRCDPISGHTALYWYRQSLGQGLEFLIYFQGNSAPDKSGLPSDRFSAERTGGSVSTLTIQRTQQEDSAVYLCASSLNRGETQYFGPGTRLLVL.

The chain joins TRBV20-1 to TRBJ2-7; possible D gene TRBD1, 5 bases. Germline loops: CDR1 DFQATT, CDR2 SNEGSKA (reference sequence). Trimming left V 6 bases short and J 3 bases short, with 9 bases between. The CDR3 is 11 amino acids. CDR3 sequence: CSASQDYEQYF. The CDR3 nucleotides read TGCAGTGCCTCACAGGACTACGAGCAGTACTTC.

In this sample, this clonotype turned up a few times. CDR3 in DNA: TGTGCCTGGAGTGTACGAGGACAGGGGGCAAGTGGCTACACCTTC. It specifies CAWSVRGQGASGYTF. This chain links TRBV30 with TRBJ1-2, with TRBD1 identical over 11 bases. The CDR3 has 15 amino acids. Germline CDR1 GTSNPN, CDR2 SVGIG (reference sequence). Unmatched junction bases numbered 7, after V lost 0 bases and J lost 7 bases.

The chain carries TRBV11-1 and TRBJ2-5; TRBD2 aligns across 11 bases. This CDR3 is 16 amino acids long. Germline V gene lookup returns CDR1 SGHAT and CDR2 FQDESV (reference sequence). With 2 bases clipped from V and 5 bases from J, the junction kept 7 bases outside the gene matches. CDR3: CASSLLLAGGLETQYF. CDR3 coding DNA: TGTGCCAGCAGCTTATTGCTAGCGGGGGGTTTGGAGACCCAGTACTTC. Variable domain in full (rest from reference TRBV11-1 and TRBJ2-5): EAEVAQSPRYKITEKSQAVAFWCDPISGHATLYWYRQILGQGPELLVQFQDESVVDDSQLPKDRFSAERLKGVDSTLKIQPAELGDSAMYLCASSLLLAGGLETQYFGPGTRLLVL.

J is TRBJ2-2 and V is TRBV6-2 or TRBV6-3; 7 bases fit TRBD2. The CDR3 loop spans 20 amino acids. V shed 0 bases and J 3 bases; nucleotides not matched to a gene: 16. Looked up from germline, CDR1 is MNHEY and CDR2 is SVGEGT. CDR3 sequence: CASSYSIFLIPAGHTGELFF. The CDR3 DNA reads as TGTGCCAGCAGTTACTCGATATTCTTAATTCCAGCGGGGCACACCGGGGAGCTGTTTTTT.

This clonotype has only a few counts. This chain links TRBV20-1 with TRBJ1-6; tentatively, D is TRBD1 (5 bases). Trimming left V 4 bases short and J 9 bases short, with 16 bases between. The CDR3 has 14 amino acids. The germline CDR1 and CDR2 sequences are DFQATT and SNEGSKA (reference sequence). Here the CDR3 reads CSATPEGTGSPLHF. The CDR3 coding sequence is TGCAGTGCTACCCCGGAAGGGACGGGTTCACCCCTCCACTTT.

The chain carries TRBV20-1 and TRBJ1-5; no definite D call. The germline CDR1 and CDR2 sequences are DFQATT and SNEGSKA (reference sequence). CDR3 length: 13 residues. V was pared by 3 bases and J by 5 bases, with 11 bases between. The CDR3 coding sequence is TGCAGTGCTAGTATGACGGTGGATCAGCCCCAGCATTTT. Translating it yields CSASMTVDQPQHF.

This clonotype was recorded a few times. The V call is TRBV5-6, the J call TRBJ2-3; 8 bases line up with TRBD2. The CDR3 is 15 residues long. Germline V gene lookup returns CDR1 SGHDT and CDR2 YYEEEE. V dropped 4 bases and J dropped 0; count of bases not matched to a gene: 4. The CDR3 sequence: CASSLPSGSTDTQYF. CDR3 DNA: TGTGCCAGCAGCCTTCCTAGCGGGAGCACAGATACGCAGTATTTT.

CDR3 sequence reads: CAKQQGRGEKLFF. As DNA, the CDR3 is TGTGCCAAGCAGCAAGGGAGAGGTGAAAAACTGTTTTTT. The genes are TRBV2 and TRBJ1-4; D is unclear. Germline V gene data show CDR1 as SNHLY and CDR2 as FYNNEI. The CDR3 is 13 residues long. Trimming left V 10 bases short and J 7 bases short, with 16 bases between.

This chain uses TRBV20-1 with TRBJ1-2; tentatively, D is TRBD1 (5 bases). Germline V gene lookup returns CDR1 DFQATT and CDR2 SNEGSKA (reference sequence). V lost 8 bases and J 6 bases, leaving 13 bases between the germline ends. The CDR3 contains 11 residues. CDR3 nucleotides: TGCAGTACTTTAAGGGGTAATGGCTACACCTTC. It specifies CSTLRGNGYTF.

V and J are TRBV12-3 or TRBV12-4 and TRBJ2-1; 11 bases are shared with TRBD2. With 6 bases clipped from V and 4 bases from J, the junction kept 5 bases outside the gene matches. This CDR3 region has 15 residues. The CDR3 here is CASRVSGGGYNEQFF. CDR3 in DNA: TGTGCCAGCAGGGTTAGCGGGGGGGGTTACAATGAGCAGTTCTTC.

As for this clonotype: Possible read error: a much larger clone is one base away. The chain employs TRBV5-1 and TRBJ2-3; D is undetermined. V was trimmed by 6 bases and J by 4 bases, leaving 15 bases between them. CDR1 and CDR2 from the germline V gene are SGHRS and YFSETQ. This CDR3 spans 14 amino acids. The CDR3 region has the DNA TGCGCCAGCATCTCCCAGGCGGAATCAGATACGCAGTATTTT. Its translation: CASISQAESDTQYF.

The V and J genes are TRBV5-1 and TRBJ1-3; the D is unclear. Trimming shortened V by 5 bases and J by 4 bases, and 10 bases separated the two germline ends. The length of the CDR3 is 13 residues. Germline CDR1 is SGHRS and CDR2 is YFSETQ. In DNA, the CDR3 is TGCGCCAGCAGGCTGGGCGACGGAAACACCATATATTTT. Its translation: CASRLGDGNTIYF.

The sample holds many counts of this clonotype. The genes are TRBV5-1 and TRBJ2-7; D is perhaps TRBD1 or TRBD2 (5 bases each). The germline V gene encodes CDR1 SGHRS and CDR2 YFSETQ. The CDR3 runs 14 residues. V was cut by 4 bases and J by 8 bases, with 19 bases left in between. The CDR3 coding sequence is TGCGCCAGCAGCGCTCTGGGGGACCCCGGGAAGCAGTACGTC. It is translated as CASSALGDPGKQYV.

A few counts support this clonotype. This sequence joins TRBV20-1 and TRBJ1-3, with TRBD1 matching 7 bases. Trimming at V came to 5 bases and at J to 1 base, leaving 5 bases not matched to a gene. Germline V gene lookup returns CDR1 DFQATT and CDR2 SNEGSKA (reference sequence). The CDR3 extends over 14 amino acids. The CDR3 protein is CSARQGGSGNTIYF. Here the CDR3 DNA reads TGCAGTGCTCGACAGGGAGGTTCTGGAAACACCATATATTTT.

The chain recombines TRBV6-2 or TRBV6-3 with TRBJ1-5; D ambiguous. The CDR3 runs to 13 residues. Germline lookup yields CDR1 MNHEY and CDR2 SVGEGT. Deletions cut 6 bases from V and 6 bases from J, with 12 bases between. The CDR3 is CASSPPRGQPQHF. CDR3 in DNA: TGTGCCAGCAGCCCCCCGCGGGGTCAGCCCCAGCATTTT.

This clonotype appeared a few times. CDR3 protein: CASSGRLAEPNEQFF. The CDR3 region has the DNA TGCGCCAGCAGTGGCAGACTAGCGGAACCGAATGAGCAGTTCTTC. The rearrangement links TRBV10-2 to TRBJ2-1; 9 bases line up with TRBD2. Germline V gene lookup returns CDR1 WSHSY and CDR2 SAAADI. V lost 4 bases and J lost 7; bases outside the gene matches: 8. The length of the CDR3 is 15 residues.